This T cell receptor beta chain was sequenced during a study of blood T cell repertoires in COVID-19. Looking at the study overall: Researchers got acute and convalescent COVID-19 samples from the United States, Italy and Spain.

The Seattle site enrolled patients during active infection and followed them longitudinally. In the source study's methods: Estimation of nucleated cell counts was performed using reference gene primer amplification. The assay was immunoSEQ multiplex PCR, and TCRdb's table has in-frame clones only and misses some. The D gene and trimming were derived from the DNA, and the V and J assignments and clone size from that table. The table includes about 130,000 clones, about 85% detected once. CDR1 is SGHRS and CDR2 is YFSETQ in the germline V gene. The CDR3 consists of 17 residues. V shed 4 bases, J shed 5 bases, and the junction held 16 bases outside the gene matches.

The sequence derives from a woman aged 70 to 79 with COVID-19, enrolled during active disease. This chain uses TRBV5-1 with TRBJ2-5; 8 bases are a match to TRBD2. Material: peripheral blood. CDR3 in amino acids: CASSPADSSGGGETQYF. CDR3 nucleotides: TGCGCCAGCAGCCCGGCCGACTCGAGCGGGGGAGGGGAGACCCAGTACTTC.